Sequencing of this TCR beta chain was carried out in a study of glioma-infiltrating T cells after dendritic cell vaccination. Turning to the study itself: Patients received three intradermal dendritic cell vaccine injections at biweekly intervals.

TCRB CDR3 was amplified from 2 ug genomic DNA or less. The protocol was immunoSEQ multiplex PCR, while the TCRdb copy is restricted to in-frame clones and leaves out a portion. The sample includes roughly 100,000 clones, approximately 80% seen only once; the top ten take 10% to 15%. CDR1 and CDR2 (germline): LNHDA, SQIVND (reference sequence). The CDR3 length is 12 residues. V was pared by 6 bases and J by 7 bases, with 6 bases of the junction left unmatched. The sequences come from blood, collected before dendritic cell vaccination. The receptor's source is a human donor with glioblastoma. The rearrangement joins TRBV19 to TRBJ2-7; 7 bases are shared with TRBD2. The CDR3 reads CASSQGGREQYF. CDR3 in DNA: TGTGCCAGTAGCCAGGGAGGGAGAGAGCAGTACTTC.